This entry features one T cell receptor beta chain sequence. The antigen is not known. Method: immunoSEQ multiplex PCR; TCRdb's copy keeps in-frame clones and lacks some. Among 60,000 to 75,000 clones listed, roughly 95% were seen once. This sample was taken from a study of human thymus T cells. General study findings and limits: Related reports documented highly overlapping thymic repertoires among unrelated individuals. Thymic and blood repertoires appeared to display a bias in their usage of V and J genes.

The CDR3 length is 15 residues. CDR1 is MDHEN and CDR2 is SYDVKM in the germline V gene. The V gene lost 3 bases and the J gene lost 3 bases, with 14 bases spanning the gap. The source of the thymus tissue was resections taken during corrective heart surgery. Those donating were healthy Finnish infants in corrective surgery for congenital heart defects. This chain uses TRBV28 with TRBJ1-2, with a weak D call TRBD1 (6 bases). Sequencing was performed on thymus tissue. This clonotype was obtained from a girl under three years old with a congenital heart defect but otherwise immunologically healthy. Here the CDR3 reads CASSFGPQGYYGYTF. The DNA for the CDR3 is TGTGCCAGCAGTTTCGGCCCCCAGGGGTACTATGGCTACACCTTC.